This T cell receptor (beta chain) was sequenced in a study of T cells in localized non-small cell lung cancer. Notes on the study in general: Uninvolved adjacent lung had more T cell clonality than any other tissue, topping tumor. Only one tumor region went through sequencing, so heterogeneity may still be there. The appearance of a median approximately 55 of the top 100 tumor clones was seen in adjacent lung.

Data came from immunoSEQ multiplex PCR; TCRdb stores just in-frame clones and leaves some out. The sample has about 15,000 clones; around 83% are singletons. Comment on this clone: Its target is unknown.

Trimming stripped 5 bases from V and 8 bases from J, with 16 bases between. CDR3 length: 13 amino acids. Germline values: CDR1 SGHRS, CDR2 YFSETQ. This chain uses TRBV5-1 with TRBJ1-1; D call uncertain. The source of this sequence is a woman aged 40 to 75 with stage I lung adenocarcinoma. Sequences were derived from peripheral blood, sampled before any cancer treatment. CDR3 region: CASSPTPGPEAFF. The DNA of the CDR3 is TGCGCCAGCAGTCCGACCCCAGGACCCGAAGCTTTCTTT.